These 2 T cell receptor beta chains came from one sample sequenced in a study of CD8+ T cells in alopecia areata. The treatment was: oral pan-JAK inhibitor, 5-10 mg twice daily. RNA extraction was followed by reverse transcription into cDNA, which acted as the sequencing template. Only in-frame clones appear in the TCRdb table, and some are missing; sequencing was by immunoSEQ multiplex PCR. The table includes 150,000 to 200,000 clones, just under 65% detected once. The sequenced sample was CD4+ T cells sorted from blood, obtained between weeks 49 and 50, from a patient treated with tofacitinib. The receptors here all came from a human donor with alopecia areata.

In regard to this clone: One end of the junction is discordant with germline, which a read error may explain. J is TRBJ2-1 and V is TRBV11-2; TRBD2 matches 9 bases. Germline V lookup: CDR1 SGHAT, CDR2 FQNNGV. CDR3 length equals 15 residues. CDR3 nucleotide sequence: TGTGCCAGCAGCTTAGGGGCTAGCGGGGTCAATGGGCAGTTCTTC. Translated: CASSLGASGVNGQFF.

A few counts support this clone. The chain joins TRBV10-3 to TRBJ2-7; 8 positions agree with TRBD1. Germline values: CDR1 ENHRY, CDR2 SYGVKD. This CDR3 comprises 16 residues. Germline trimming cut 4 bases from V and 4 bases from J; bases unmatched to any gene: 12. DNA of the CDR3: TGTGCCATCAGTGCGATTGACGGACAGGGATTTTACGAGCAGTACTTC. This gives the protein CAISAIDGQGFYEQYF.